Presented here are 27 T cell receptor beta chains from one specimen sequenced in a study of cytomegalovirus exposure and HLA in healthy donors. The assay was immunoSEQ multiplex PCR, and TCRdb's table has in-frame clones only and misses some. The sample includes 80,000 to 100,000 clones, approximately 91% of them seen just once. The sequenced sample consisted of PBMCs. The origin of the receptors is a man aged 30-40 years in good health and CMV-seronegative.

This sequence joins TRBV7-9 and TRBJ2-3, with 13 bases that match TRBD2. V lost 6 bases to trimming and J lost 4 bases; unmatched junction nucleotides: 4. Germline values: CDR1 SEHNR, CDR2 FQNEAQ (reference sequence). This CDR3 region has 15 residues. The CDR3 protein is CASRTGTSGADTQYF. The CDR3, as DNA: TGTGCCAGCAGAACCGGGACTAGCGGGGCAGATACGCAGTATTTT. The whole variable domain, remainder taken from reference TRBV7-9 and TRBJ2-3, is DTGVSQNPRHKITKRGQNVTFRCDPISEHNRLYWYRQTLGQGPEFLTYFQNEAQLEKSRLLSDRFSAERPKGSFSTLEIQRTEQGDSAMYLCASRTGTSGADTQYFGPGTRLTVL.

The CDR3: CASSRDRGYEQYF. The DNA for the CDR3 is TGTGCCAGTAGTAGAGACAGGGGGTACGAGCAGTACTTC. This rearrangement joins TRBV19 to TRBJ2-7, with TRBD1 matching over 9 bases. CDR3 length equals 13 residues. The ends lost 4 bases at V and 4 bases at J; junction bases unmatched: 2. Germline V gene sequence: CDR1 LNHDA, CDR2 SQIVND (reference sequence).

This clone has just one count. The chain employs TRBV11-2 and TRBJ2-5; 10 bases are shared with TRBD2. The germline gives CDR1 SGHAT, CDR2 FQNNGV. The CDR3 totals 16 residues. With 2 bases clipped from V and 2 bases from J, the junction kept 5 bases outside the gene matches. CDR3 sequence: CASSLRKTSGQETQYF. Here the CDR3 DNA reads TGTGCCAGCAGCTTAAGGAAGACTAGCGGGCAAGAGACCCAGTACTTC.

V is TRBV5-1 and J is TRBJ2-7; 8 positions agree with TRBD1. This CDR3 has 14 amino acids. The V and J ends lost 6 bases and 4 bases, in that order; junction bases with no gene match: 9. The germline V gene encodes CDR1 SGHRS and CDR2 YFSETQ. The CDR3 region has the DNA TGCGCCAGCAAAAATCAGGGGGCGGTTTACGAGCAGTACTTC. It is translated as CASKNQGAVYEQYF. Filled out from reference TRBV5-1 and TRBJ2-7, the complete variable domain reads KAGVTQTPRYLIKTRGQQVTLSCSPISGHRSVSWYQQTPGQGLQFLFEYFSETQRNKGNFPGRFSGRQFSNSRSEMNVSTLELGDSALYLCASKNQGAVYEQYFGPGTRLTVT.

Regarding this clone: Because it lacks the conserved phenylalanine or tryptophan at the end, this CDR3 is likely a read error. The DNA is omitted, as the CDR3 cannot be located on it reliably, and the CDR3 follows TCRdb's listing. The CDR3 spells CASRNTGTGLFS. The chain is built from TRBV6-1 and TRBJ1-5; TRBD1, the D gene given by the table, was not confirmed from the DNA. Germline V lookup: CDR1 MNHNS, CDR2 SASEGT. Both ends counted, the CDR3 spans 12 residues.

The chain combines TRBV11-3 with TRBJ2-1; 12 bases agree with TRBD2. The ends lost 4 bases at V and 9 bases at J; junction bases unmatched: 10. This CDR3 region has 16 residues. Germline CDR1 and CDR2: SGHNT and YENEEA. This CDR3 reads CASSSWTSGMVGEQFF. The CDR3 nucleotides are TGTGCCAGCAGCTCGTGGACTAGCGGGATGGTCGGTGAGCAGTTCTTC.

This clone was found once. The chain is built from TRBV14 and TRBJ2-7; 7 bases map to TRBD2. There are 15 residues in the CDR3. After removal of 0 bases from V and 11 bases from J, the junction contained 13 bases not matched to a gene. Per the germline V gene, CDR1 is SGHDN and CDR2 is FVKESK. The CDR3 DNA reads TGTGCCAGCAGCCAAGATCACGGTCGGGCGGGAGCTAAGTACTTC. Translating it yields CASSQDHGRAGAKYF.

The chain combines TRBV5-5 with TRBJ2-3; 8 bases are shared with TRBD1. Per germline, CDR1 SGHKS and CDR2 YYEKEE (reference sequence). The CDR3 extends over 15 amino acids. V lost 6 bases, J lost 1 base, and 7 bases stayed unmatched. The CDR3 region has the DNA TGTGCCAGCAAAAAGCCGGGACAGGGCACAGATACGCAGTATTTT. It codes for CASKKPGQGTDTQYF.

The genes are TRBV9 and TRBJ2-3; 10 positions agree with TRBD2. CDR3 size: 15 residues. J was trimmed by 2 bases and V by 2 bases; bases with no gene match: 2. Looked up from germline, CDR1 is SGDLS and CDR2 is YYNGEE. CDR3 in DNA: TGTGCCAGCAGCGTTAGCGGGGGGATCACAGATACGCAGTATTTT. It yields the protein CASSVSGGITDTQYF.

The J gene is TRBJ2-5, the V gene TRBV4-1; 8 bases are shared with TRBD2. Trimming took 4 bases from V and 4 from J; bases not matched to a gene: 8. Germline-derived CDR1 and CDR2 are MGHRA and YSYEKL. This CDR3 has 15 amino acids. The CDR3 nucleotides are TGCGCCAGCAGCCCAGCGGGAGTCCGGATAGAGACCCAGTACTTC. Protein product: CASSPAGVRIETQYF.

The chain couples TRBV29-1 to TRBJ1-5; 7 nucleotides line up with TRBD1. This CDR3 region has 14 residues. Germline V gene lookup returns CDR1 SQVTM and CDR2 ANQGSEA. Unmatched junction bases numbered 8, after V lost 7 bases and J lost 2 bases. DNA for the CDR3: TGCAGCGCCGCCGAGGGGGCAGGCAATCAGCCCCAGCATTTT. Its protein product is CSAAEGAGNQPQHF.

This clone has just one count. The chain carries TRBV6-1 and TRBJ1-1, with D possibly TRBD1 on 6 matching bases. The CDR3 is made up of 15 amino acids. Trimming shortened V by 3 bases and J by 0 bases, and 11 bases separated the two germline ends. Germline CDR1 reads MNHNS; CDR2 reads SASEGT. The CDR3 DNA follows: TGTGCCAGCAGTGACAGGGGCGAAGTGAACACTGAAGCTTTCTTT. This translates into CASSDRGEVNTEAFF.

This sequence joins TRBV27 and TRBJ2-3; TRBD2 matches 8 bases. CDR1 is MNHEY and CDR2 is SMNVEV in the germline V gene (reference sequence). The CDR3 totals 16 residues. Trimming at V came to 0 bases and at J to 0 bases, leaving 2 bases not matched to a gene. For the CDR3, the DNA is TGTGCCAGCAGTTTATCGGCGGGGGGAAGCACAGATACGCAGTATTTT. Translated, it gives CASSLSAGGSTDTQYF.

The CDR3 DNA reads as TGTGCCAGTAGCGCGGGGACAGGCTACGAGCAGTACTTC. It yields the protein CASSAGTGYEQYF. The V gene is TRBV19, the J gene TRBJ2-7; TRBD1 matches 8 bases. The CDR3 has 13 residues. Trimming removed 6 bases from V and 3 bases from J; junction bases left unmatched: 4. Germline V gene sequence: CDR1 LNHDA, CDR2 SQIVND (reference sequence).

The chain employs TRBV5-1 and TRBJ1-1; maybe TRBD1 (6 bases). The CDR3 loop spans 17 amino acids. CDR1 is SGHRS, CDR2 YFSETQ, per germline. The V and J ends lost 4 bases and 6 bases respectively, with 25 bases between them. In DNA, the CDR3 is TGCGCCAGCAGCAAAGGCGTGGGGGGGGGCTTTACCCCTGAAGCTTTCTTT. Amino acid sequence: CASSKGVGGGFTPEAFF. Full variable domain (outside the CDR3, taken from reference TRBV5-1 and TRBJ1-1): KAGVTQTPRYLIKTRGQQVTLSCSPISGHRSVSWYQQTPGQGLQFLFEYFSETQRNKGNFPGRFSGRQFSNSRSEMNVSTLELGDSALYLCASSKGVGGGFTPEAFFGQGTRLTVV.

The CDR3 nucleotides read TGCAGCGTGGGCCCGGTGACCGGGACAGACTACGAGCAGTACTTC. This gives the protein CSVGPVTGTDYEQYF. This rearrangement joins TRBV29-1 to TRBJ2-7; 7 bases are a match to TRBD1. There are 15 residues in the CDR3. From germline, CDR1 is SQVTM and CDR2 ANQGSEA. Germline trimming cut 6 bases from V and 3 bases from J; bases unmatched to any gene: 14.

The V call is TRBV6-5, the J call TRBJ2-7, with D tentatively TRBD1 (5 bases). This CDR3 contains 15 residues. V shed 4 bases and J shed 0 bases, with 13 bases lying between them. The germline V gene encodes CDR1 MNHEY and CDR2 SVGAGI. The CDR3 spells CASSSTPDSSYEQYF. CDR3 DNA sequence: TGTGCCAGCAGTTCCACCCCTGACAGCTCCTACGAGCAGTACTTC.

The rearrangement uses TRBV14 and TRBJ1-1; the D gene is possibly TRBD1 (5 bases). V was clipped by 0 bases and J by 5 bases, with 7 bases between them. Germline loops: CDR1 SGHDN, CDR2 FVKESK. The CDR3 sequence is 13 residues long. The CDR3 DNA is TGTGCCAGCAGCCAAGACAGGGTTACTGAAGCTTTCTTT. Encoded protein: CASSQDRVTEAFF. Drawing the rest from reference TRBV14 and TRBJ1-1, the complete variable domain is EAGVTQFPSHSVIEKGQTVTLRCDPISGHDNLYWYRRVMGKEIKFLLHFVKESKQDESGMPNNRFLAERTGGTYSTLKVQPAELEDSGVYFCASSQDRVTEAFFGQGTRLTVV.

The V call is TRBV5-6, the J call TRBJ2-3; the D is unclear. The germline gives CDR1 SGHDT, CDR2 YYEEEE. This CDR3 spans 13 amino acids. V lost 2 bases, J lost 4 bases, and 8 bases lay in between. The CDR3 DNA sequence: TGTGCCAGCAGCTTAGTACACCCAGATACGCAGTATTTT. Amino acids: CASSLVHPDTQYF. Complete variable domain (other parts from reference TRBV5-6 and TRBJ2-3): DAGVTQSPTHLIKTRGQQVTLRCSPKSGHDTVSWYQQALGQGPQFIFQYYEEEERQRGNFPDRFSGHQFPNYSSELNVNALLLGDSALYLCASSLVHPDTQYFGPGTRLTVL.

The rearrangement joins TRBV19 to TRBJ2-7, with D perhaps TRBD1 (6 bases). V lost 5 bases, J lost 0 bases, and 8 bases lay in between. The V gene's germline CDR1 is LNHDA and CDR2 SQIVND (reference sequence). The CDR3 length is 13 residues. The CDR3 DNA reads TGTGCCAGTAGTGCGGACAGCTCCTACGAGCAGTACTTC. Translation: CASSADSSYEQYF.

In nucleotides, the CDR3 is TGCGCCAGCAGCTTGGGGGGAGGGATGGCAGATACGCAGTATTTT. Translated: CASSLGGGMADTQYF. The chain links TRBV5-1 to TRBJ2-3; 7 positions agree with TRBD2. Unmatched junction bases numbered 5, after V lost 0 bases and J lost 4 bases. The CDR3 consists of 15 residues. Per the germline V gene, CDR1 is SGHRS and CDR2 is YFSETQ.

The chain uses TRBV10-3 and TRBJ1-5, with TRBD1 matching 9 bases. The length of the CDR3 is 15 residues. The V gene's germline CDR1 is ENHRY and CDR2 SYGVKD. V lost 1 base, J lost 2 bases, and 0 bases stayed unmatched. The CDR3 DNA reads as TGTGCCATCAGTGAGTGGACAGGGGGCAATCAGCCCCAGCATTTT. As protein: CAISEWTGGNQPQHF.

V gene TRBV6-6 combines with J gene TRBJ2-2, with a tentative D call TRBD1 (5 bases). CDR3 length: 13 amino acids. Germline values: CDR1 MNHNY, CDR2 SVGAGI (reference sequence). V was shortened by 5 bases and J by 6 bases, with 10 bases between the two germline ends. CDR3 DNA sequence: TGTGCCAGCAGTGGAGCCAGGGCCGGGGAGCTGTTTTTT. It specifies CASSGARAGELFF.

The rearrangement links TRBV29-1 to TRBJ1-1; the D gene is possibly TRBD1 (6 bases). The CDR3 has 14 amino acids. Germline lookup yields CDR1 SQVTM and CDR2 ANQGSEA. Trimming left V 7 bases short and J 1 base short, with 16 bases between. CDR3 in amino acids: CSDLTGHSNTEAFF. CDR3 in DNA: TGCAGCGATCTGACAGGCCATTCGAACACTGAAGCTTTCTTT.

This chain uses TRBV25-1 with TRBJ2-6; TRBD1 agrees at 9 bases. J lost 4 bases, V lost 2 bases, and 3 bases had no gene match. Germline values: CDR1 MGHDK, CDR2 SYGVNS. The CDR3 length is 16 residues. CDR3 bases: TGTGCCAGCAGTGAACCGGACAGGGGAGGGGCCAACGTCCTGACTTTC. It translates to CASSEPDRGGANVLTF.

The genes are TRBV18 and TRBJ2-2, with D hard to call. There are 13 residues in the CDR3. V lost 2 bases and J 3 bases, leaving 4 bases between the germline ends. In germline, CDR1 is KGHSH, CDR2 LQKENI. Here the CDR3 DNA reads TGTGCCAGCTCACCAGCGTACACCGGGGAGCTGTTTTTT. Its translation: CASSPAYTGELFF.

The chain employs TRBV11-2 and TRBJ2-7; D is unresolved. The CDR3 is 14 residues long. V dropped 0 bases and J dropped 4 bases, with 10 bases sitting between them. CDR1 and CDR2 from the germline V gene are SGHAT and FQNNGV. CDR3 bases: TGTGCCAGCAGCTTAGACCGGGTTCGGTACGAGCAGTACTTC. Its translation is CASSLDRVRYEQYF.